This TCR beta chain comes out of a study of T cell changes during pregnancy in multiple sclerosis. Germline V gene data show CDR1 as LNHDA and CDR2 as SQIVND (reference sequence). This CDR3 spans 14 amino acids. V dropped 0 bases and J dropped 3 bases, with 8 bases sitting between them. Data came from immunoSEQ multiplex PCR; TCRdb stores just in-frame clones and leaves some out. There are around 120,000 clones in the sample; approximately 91% occur only once, and approximately 3.7% lies in the top ten. The J gene is TRBJ1-1, the V gene TRBV19, with D maybe TRBD1 (5 bases). This sequence was found in a female donor with multiple sclerosis, enrolled in a pregnancy study. The material was peripheral blood, obtained after pregnancy. The CDR3 spells CASSIDPGDTEAFF. In DNA, the CDR3 is TGTGCCAGTAGTATAGATCCGGGGGACACTGAAGCTTTCTTT. Drawing the rest from reference TRBV19 and TRBJ1-1, the complete variable domain is DGGITQSPKYLFRKEGQNVTLSCEQNLNHDAMYWYRQDPGQGLRLIYYSQIVNDFQKGDIAEGYSVSREKKESFPLTVTSAQKNPTAFYLCASSIDPGDTEAFFGQGTRLTVV.